Here is one T cell receptor beta chain with its context. The antigen is unknown. Study processing details: ImmunoSEQ yielded junction-only sequences lacking quality scores, so filtering differed. Data came from immunoSEQ multiplex PCR; TCRdb stores just in-frame clones and leaves some out. D and trimming come from the DNA, and the V and J calls and clone size come from that table. The sample has around 1,000,000 clones; around three quarters are singletons. These data originate in a study of shared clonotypes between healthy human individuals. Germline V gene sequence: CDR1 MDHEN, CDR2 SYDVKM. The CDR3 runs 16 residues. V lost 4 bases, J lost 5 bases, and 18 bases lay in between. Study outcomes and limitations: Blood was the only sampled material, and tissue repertoires likely differ.

The chain joins TRBV28 to TRBJ2-1, with D tentatively TRBD1 (6 bases). The sample consisted of memory CD4+ T cells from PBMCs. The subset: CD45RA-negative fraction. The source is a man aged 18 to 29 in good health. Some clones in this sample may be carry-over from other donors' samples. CDR3 region: CASSSPGLGGNNEQFF. In nucleotides, the CDR3 is TGTGCCAGCAGTTCCCCCGGGCTAGGGGGAAACAATGAGCAGTTCTTC.